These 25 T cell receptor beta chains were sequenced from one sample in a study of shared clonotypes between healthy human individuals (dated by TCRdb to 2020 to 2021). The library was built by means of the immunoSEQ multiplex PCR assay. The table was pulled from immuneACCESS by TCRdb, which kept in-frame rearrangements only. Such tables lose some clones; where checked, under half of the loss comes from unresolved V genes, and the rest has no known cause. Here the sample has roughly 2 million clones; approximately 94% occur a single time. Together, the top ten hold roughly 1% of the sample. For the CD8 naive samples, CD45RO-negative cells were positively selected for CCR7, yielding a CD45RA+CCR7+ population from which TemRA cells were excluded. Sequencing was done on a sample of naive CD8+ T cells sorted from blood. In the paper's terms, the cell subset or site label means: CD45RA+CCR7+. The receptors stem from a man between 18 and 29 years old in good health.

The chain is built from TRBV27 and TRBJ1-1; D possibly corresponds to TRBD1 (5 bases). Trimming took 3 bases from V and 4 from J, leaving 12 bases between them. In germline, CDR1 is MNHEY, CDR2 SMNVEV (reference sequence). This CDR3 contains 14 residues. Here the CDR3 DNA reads TGTGCCAGCAGTTTGCAGGGTCTGGTCACTGAAGCTTTCTTT. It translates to CASSLQGLVTEAFF.

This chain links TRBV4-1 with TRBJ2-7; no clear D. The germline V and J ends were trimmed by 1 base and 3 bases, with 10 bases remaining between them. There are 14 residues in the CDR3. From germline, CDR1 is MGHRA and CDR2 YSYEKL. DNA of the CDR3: TGCGCCAGCAGCCAAGTTACCGCGAACTACGAGCAGTACTTC. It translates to CASSQVTANYEQYF.

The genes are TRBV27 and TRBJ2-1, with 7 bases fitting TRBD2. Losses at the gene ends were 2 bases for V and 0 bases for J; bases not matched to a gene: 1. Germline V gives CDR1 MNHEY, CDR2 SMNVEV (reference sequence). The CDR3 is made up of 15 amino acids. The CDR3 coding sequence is TGTGCCAGCAGTTTAAGCGGGGCCTCCTACAATGAGCAGTTCTTC. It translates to CASSLSGASYNEQFF.

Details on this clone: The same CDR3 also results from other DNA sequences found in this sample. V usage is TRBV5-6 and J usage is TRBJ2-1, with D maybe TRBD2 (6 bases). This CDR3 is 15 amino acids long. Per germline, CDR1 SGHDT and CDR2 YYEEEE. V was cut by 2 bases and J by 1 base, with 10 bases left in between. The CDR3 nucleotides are TGTGCCAGCAGCTTACTAGCCGGATCCTACAATGAGCAGTTCTTC. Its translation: CASSLLAGSYNEQFF.

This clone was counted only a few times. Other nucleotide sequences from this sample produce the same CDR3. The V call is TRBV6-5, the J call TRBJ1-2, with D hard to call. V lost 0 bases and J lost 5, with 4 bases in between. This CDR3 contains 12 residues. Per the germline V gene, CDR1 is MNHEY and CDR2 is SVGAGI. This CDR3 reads CASSYSGYGYTF. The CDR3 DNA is TGTGCCAGCAGTTACTCGGGTTATGGCTACACCTTC.

The CDR3 sequence: CASSTDGYNEQFF. CDR3 DNA: TGTGCCAGCAGCACGGACGGTTACAATGAGCAGTTCTTC. The chain uses TRBV5-5 and TRBJ2-1; no clear D gene. Deletions cut 4 bases from V and 4 bases from J, with 9 bases between. CDR1 and CDR2 (germline): SGHKS, YYEKEE (reference sequence). The CDR3 is 13 residues long.

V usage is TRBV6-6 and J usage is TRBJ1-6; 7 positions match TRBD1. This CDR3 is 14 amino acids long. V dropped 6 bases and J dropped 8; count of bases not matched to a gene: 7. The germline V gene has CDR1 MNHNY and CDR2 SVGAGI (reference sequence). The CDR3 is CASSSTGIDSPLHF. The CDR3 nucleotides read TGTGCCAGCAGCTCGACAGGGATTGATTCACCCCTCCACTTT.

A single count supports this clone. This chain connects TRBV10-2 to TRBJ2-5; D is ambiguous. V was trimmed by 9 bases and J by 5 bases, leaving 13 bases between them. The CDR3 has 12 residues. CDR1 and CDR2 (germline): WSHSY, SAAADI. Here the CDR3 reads CASTTLGETQYF. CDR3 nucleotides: TGCGCCAGTACCACCCTGGGGGAGACCCAGTACTTC.

CDR3 DNA sequence: TGTGCCAGTAGTCCAGGAGGAGGGGTGAACTACGAGCAGTACTTC. It is translated as CASSPGGGVNYEQYF. V usage is TRBV19 and J usage is TRBJ2-7; D might be TRBD2 (6 bases). The germline gives CDR1 LNHDA, CDR2 SQIVND (reference sequence). CDR3 length equals 15 residues. V was cut by 5 bases and J by 3 bases, with 17 bases left in between.

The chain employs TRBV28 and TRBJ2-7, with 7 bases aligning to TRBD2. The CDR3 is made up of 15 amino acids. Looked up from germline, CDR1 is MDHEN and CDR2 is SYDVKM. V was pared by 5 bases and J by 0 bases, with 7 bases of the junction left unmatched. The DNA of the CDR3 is TGTGCCAGCAGTCCGACTAGCACGAGCTCCTACGAGCAGTACTTC. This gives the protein CASSPTSTSSYEQYF. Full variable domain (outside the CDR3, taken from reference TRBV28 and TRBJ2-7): DVKVTQSSRYLVKRTGEKVFLECVQDMDHENMFWYRQDPGLGLRLIYFSYDVKMKEKGDIPEGYSVSREKKERFSLILESASTNQTSMYLCASSPTSTSSYEQYFGPGTRLTVT.

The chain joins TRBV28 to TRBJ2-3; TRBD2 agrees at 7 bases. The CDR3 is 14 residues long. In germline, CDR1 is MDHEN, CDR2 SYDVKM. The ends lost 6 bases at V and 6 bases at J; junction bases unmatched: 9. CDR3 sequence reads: CASSHELAIDTQYF. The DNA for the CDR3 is TGTGCCAGCAGCCACGAACTAGCGATCGATACGCAGTATTTT. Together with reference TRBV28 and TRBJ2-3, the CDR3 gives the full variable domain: DVKVTQSSRYLVKRTGEKVFLECVQDMDHENMFWYRQDPGLGLRLIYFSYDVKMKEKGDIPEGYSVSREKKERFSLILESASTNQTSMYLCASSHELAIDTQYFGPGTRLTVL.

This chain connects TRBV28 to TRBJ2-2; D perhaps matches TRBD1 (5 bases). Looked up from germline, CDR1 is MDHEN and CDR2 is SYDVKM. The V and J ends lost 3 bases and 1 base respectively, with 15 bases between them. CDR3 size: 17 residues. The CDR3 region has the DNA TGTGCCAGCAGTTTGGATCCGACAGTGGAGAACACCGGGGAGCTGTTTTTT. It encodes CASSLDPTVENTGELFF.

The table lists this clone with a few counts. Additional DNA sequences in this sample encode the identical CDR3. The CDR3 is CASSDPQRYTGELFF. The CDR3 nucleotides read TGTGCCAGCAGTGACCCGCAGAGGTACACCGGGGAGCTGTTTTTT. This sequence joins TRBV6-1 and TRBJ2-2; D gene ambiguous. The CDR3 totals 15 residues. Between the trimmed V and J ends, which lost 3 bases and 3 bases, there was a span of 11 bases. Germline V gives CDR1 MNHNS, CDR2 SASEGT.

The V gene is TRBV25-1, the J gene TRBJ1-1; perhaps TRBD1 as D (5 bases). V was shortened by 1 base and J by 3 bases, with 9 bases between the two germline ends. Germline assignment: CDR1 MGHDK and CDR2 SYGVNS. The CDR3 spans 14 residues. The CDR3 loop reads CASSEFDSYTEAFF. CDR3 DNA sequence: TGTGCCAGCAGTGAATTTGACAGCTACACTGAAGCTTTCTTT.

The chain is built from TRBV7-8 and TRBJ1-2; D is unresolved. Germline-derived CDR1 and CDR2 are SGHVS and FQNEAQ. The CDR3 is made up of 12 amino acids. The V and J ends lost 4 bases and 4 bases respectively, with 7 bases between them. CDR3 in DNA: TGTGCCAGCAGCTCAGGAGTCTATGGCTACACCTTC. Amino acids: CASSSGVYGYTF.

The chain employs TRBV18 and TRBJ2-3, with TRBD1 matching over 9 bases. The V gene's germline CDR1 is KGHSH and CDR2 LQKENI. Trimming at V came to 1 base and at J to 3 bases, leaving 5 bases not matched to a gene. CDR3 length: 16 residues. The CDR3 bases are TGTGCCAGCTCACCACAAAGGGGGACAGGGACAGATACGCAGTATTTT. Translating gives CASSPQRGTGTDTQYF.

CDR3 nucleotides: TGTGCCAGCTCACCACCTAGGATTGCGGGAGCTTCACCTTACAATGAGCAGTTCTTC. It is translated as CASSPPRIAGASPYNEQFF. This chain connects TRBV18 to TRBJ2-1, with TRBD2 matching over 7 bases. The CDR3 consists of 19 residues. Germline V gene lookup returns CDR1 KGHSH and CDR2 LQKENI. Trimming removed 0 bases from V and 4 bases from J; junction bases left unmatched: 15. The whole variable domain, filled in from reference TRBV18 and TRBJ2-1, reads NAGVMQNPRHLVRRRGQEARLRCSPMKGHSHVYWYRQLPEEGLKFMVYLQKENIIDESGMPKERFSAEFPKEGPSILRIQQVVRGDSAAYFCASSPPRIAGASPYNEQFFGPGTRLTVL.

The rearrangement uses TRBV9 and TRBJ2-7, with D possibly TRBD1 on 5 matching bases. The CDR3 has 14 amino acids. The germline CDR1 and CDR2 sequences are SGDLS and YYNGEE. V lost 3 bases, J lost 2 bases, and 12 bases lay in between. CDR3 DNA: TGTGCCAGCAGCGCGGACACTTTGCCCTACGAGCAGTACTTC. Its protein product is CASSADTLPYEQYF.

The chain's CDR3 is CASSSGLVYTGELFF. The CDR3 DNA reads TGTGCCAGCAGCTCAGGACTAGTTTACACCGGGGAGCTGTTTTTT. The chain uses TRBV11-2 and TRBJ2-2, with TRBD2 matching over 7 bases. Per germline, CDR1 SGHAT and CDR2 FQNNGV. Trimming at V came to 4 bases and at J to 3 bases, leaving 5 bases not matched to a gene. This CDR3 contains 15 residues.

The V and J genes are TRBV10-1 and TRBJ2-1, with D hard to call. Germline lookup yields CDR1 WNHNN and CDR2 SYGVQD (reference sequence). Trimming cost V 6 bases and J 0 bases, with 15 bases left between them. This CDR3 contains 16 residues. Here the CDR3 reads CASSGEMGLSYNEQFF. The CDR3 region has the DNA TGCGCCAGCAGCGGAGAAATGGGCCTCTCCTACAATGAGCAGTTCTTC.

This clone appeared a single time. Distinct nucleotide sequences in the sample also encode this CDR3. The DNA of the CDR3 is TGTGCCAGCAGCTTAGGGACAGGGGGCTTTGGCTACACCTTC. Its protein is CASSLGTGGFGYTF. The gene calls are TRBV7-9 and TRBJ1-2, with 11 bases fitting TRBD1. Germline CDR1 reads SEHNR; CDR2 reads FQNEAQ (reference sequence). The CDR3 consists of 14 residues. V shed 1 base and J 7 bases; nucleotides not matched to a gene: 2. Using reference TRBV7-9 and TRBJ1-2 for the parts outside the CDR3, the full variable domain is DTGVSQNPRHKITKRGQNVTFRCDPISEHNRLYWYRQTLGQGPEFLTYFQNEAQLEKSRLLSDRFSAERPKGSFSTLEIQRTEQGDSAMYLCASSLGTGGFGYTFGSGTRLTVV.

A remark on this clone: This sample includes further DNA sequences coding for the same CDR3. The chain's CDR3 is CASSYSSGQVYYEQYF. CDR3 DNA: TGTGCCAGCAGTTACTCGAGCGGACAGGTTTACTACGAGCAGTACTTC. The chain couples TRBV6-5 to TRBJ2-7, with 7 bases lining up with TRBD1. CDR3 length: 16 residues. Germline-derived CDR1 and CDR2 are MNHEY and SVGAGI. V lost 0 bases to trimming and J lost 3 bases; unmatched junction nucleotides: 8.

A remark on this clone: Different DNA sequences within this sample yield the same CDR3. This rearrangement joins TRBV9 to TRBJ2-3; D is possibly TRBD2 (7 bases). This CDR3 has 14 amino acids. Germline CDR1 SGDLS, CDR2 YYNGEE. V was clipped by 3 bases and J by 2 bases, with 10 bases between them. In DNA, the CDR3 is TGTGCCAGCAGCGATGCGGGGGCCACAGATACGCAGTATTTT. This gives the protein CASSDAGATDTQYF.

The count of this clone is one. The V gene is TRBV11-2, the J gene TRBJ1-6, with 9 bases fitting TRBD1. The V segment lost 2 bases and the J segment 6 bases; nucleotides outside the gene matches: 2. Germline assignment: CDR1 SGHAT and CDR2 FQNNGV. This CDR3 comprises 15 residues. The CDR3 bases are TGTGCCAGCAGCTTACAACAGGGGGCTAATTCACCCCTCCACTTT. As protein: CASSLQQGANSPLHF.

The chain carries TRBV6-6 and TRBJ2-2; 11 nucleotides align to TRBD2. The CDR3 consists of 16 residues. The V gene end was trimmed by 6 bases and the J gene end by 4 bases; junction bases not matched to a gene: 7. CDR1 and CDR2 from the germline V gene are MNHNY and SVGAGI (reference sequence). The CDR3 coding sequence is TGTGCCAGCAGCACCACTAGCGGGAGTTTCACCGGGGAGCTGTTTTTT. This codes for CASSTTSGSFTGELFF.